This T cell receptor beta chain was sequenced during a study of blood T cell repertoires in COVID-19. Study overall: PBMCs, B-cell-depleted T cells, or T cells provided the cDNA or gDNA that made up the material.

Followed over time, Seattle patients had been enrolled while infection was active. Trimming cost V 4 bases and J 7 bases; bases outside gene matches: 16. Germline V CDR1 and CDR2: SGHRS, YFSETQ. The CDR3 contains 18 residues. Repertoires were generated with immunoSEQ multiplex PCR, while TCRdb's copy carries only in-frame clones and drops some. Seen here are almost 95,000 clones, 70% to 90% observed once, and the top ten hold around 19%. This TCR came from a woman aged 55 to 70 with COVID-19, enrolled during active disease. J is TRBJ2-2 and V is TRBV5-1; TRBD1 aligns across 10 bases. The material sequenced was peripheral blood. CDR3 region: CASSARTGGTEGVGELFF. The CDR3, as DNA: TGCGCCAGCAGCGCCCGGACAGGGGGAACCGAAGGGGTCGGGGAGCTGTTTTTT.